These 12 T cell receptor beta chains share one sample of origin, sequenced in a study of post-analysis software for immune sequencing data. Whole-study results and caveats: Roughly 5 TRBV segments occurring more often in patients than controls included TRBV5-6, TRBV5-1 and TRBV20-1.

Incorporated into the TCR beta cDNA libraries were unique molecular identifiers, which served to reduce PCR and sequencing biases. TCRdb called the PCR reads again in MiXCR, with one record for every CDR3 protein. The sample consists of fewer than 600,000 distinct CDR3 sequences, roughly 45% of them appearing once. These TCRs' antigens remain unknown. The sample comprised blood. These TCRs come from a girl aged 5-17 years with multiple sclerosis.

The V and J genes are TRBV5-6 and TRBJ1-2; D remains ambiguous. The germline CDR1 and CDR2 sequences are SGHDT and YYEEEE. The CDR3 runs 14 residues. V was shortened by 0 bases and J by 2 bases, with 8 bases between the two germline ends. DNA for the CDR3: TGTGCCAGCAGCTTGGCCTTGCGGAACTATGGCTACACCTTC. It translates to CASSLALRNYGYTF.

The CDR3 coding sequence is TGTGCCTGGATGTCCGTGAGCAACTATGGCTACACCTTC. Residues: CAWMSVSNYGYTF. The rearrangement links TRBV30 to TRBJ1-2; D ambiguous. V lost 4 bases and J lost 2, with 11 bases in between. The germline V gene encodes CDR1 GTSNPN and CDR2 SVGIG (reference sequence). This CDR3 is 13 amino acids long.

In the case of this clonotype: The junction shows a germline mismatch at one end, possibly a read error. J is TRBJ1-3 and V is TRBV5-1, with D unresolved. The CDR3 length is 13 residues. Germline values: CDR1 SGHRS, CDR2 YFSETQ. The CDR3: CAGSGETGNTIYF. CDR3 DNA sequence: TGCGCCGGCAGCGGGGAGACTGGAAACACCATATATTTT.

The chain couples TRBV5-1 to TRBJ1-1; D remains ambiguous. CDR3 length: 11 amino acids. CDR1 is SGHRS, CDR2 YFSETQ, per germline. Deletions cut 6 bases from V and 4 bases from J, with 7 bases between. CDR3 nucleotides: TGCGCCAGCACCGGAATCACTGAAGCTTTCTTT. Its protein is CASTGITEAFF.

The chain couples TRBV20-1 to TRBJ2-1; possibly TRBD1 or TRBD2 for D (5 bases each). The germline V and J ends were trimmed by 5 bases and 2 bases, with 10 bases remaining between them. The CDR3 covers 13 residues. From germline, CDR1 is DFQATT and CDR2 SNEGSKA (reference sequence). CDR3 in amino acids: CSAPRGAYNEQFF. The CDR3 DNA reads TGCAGTGCTCCTCGAGGGGCCTACAATGAGCAGTTCTTC.

Only a few counts were recorded for this clonotype. The chain has TRBV9 and TRBJ1-1; possible D gene TRBD1, 6 bases. The CDR3 loop spans 13 amino acids. The V end was cut by 2 bases, the J end by 6 bases, with 11 bases between. Germline V CDR1 and CDR2: SGDLS, YYNGEE. The CDR3 loop is CASSVEGVAEAFF. The CDR3 nucleotides are TGTGCCAGCAGCGTCGAGGGGGTGGCTGAAGCTTTCTTT. Based on the CDR3 plus reference TRBV9 and TRBJ1-1, the full variable domain is DSGVTQTPKHLITATGQRVTLRCSPRSGDLSVYWYQQSLDQGLQFLIQYYNGEERAKGNILERFSAQQFPDLHSELNLSSLELGDSALYFCASSVEGVAEAFFGQGTRLTVV.

V is TRBV6-5 and J is TRBJ2-5, with 8 bases aligning to TRBD2. Judging by the DNA end, TRBJ2-7 fits better; the J call may be wrong. Per germline, CDR1 MNHEY and CDR2 SVGAGI. CDR3 length: 15 residues. Written as DNA, the CDR3 is TGTGCCAGCAGTTACGGCGTGGCGGGAGGTTACGAGCAGTACTTC. It translates to CASSYGVAGGYEQYF.

This chain joins TRBV29-1 and TRBJ2-7, with a weak D call TRBD2 (5 bases). Germline V gene data show CDR1 as SQVTM and CDR2 as ANQGSEA. The CDR3 covers 14 residues. V lost 0 bases to trimming and J lost 4 bases, with 13 bases between them. The DNA for the CDR3 is TGCAGCGTTGAAGAGGATAGTTCGGGGTACGAGCAGTACTTC. This encodes CSVEEDSSGYEQYF.

J is TRBJ2-3 and V is TRBV20-1, with TRBD2 identical over 9 bases. With 6 bases clipped from V and 6 bases from J, the junction kept 16 bases outside the gene matches. The CDR3 has 16 residues. Germline-derived CDR1 and CDR2 are DFQATT and SNEGSKA (reference sequence). As DNA, the CDR3 is TGCAGTGCCCCTACCGCTGCGGGAGGGTTTCGGGATACGCAGTATTTT. It translates to CSAPTAAGGFRDTQYF.

This chain joins TRBV29-1 and TRBJ2-7, with a possible D match to TRBD1 (6 bases). V lost 7 bases and J 1 base, leaving 11 bases between the germline ends. This CDR3 contains 12 residues. Germline lookup yields CDR1 SQVTM and CDR2 ANQGSEA. The CDR3 DNA reads TGCAGCGGCGGCAGGGGATCCTACGAGCAGTACTTC. It yields the protein CSGGRGSYEQYF.

In this sample, this clonotype turned up many times. The genes are TRBV20-1 and TRBJ2-7; D might be TRBD1 (6 bases). Trimming pared 8 bases from V and 5 bases from J, leaving 19 bases between. CDR3 length equals 13 residues. Germline V gives CDR1 DFQATT, CDR2 SNEGSKA (reference sequence). This chain's CDR3 is CSHMSTGGDEQYF. For the CDR3, the DNA is TGCAGTCACATGTCGACAGGAGGAGACGAGCAGTACTTC.

This chain joins TRBV7-9 and TRBJ2-1; 10 bases line up with TRBD2. This CDR3 is built from 15 residues. In germline, CDR1 is SEHNR, CDR2 FQNEAQ (reference sequence). Trimming took 2 bases from V and 7 from J; bases not matched to a gene: 5. The CDR3 nucleotides are TGTGCCAGCAGCTTAACAAGCGGGGGGGCAAATGAGCAGTTCTTC. Protein: CASSLTSGGANEQFF.